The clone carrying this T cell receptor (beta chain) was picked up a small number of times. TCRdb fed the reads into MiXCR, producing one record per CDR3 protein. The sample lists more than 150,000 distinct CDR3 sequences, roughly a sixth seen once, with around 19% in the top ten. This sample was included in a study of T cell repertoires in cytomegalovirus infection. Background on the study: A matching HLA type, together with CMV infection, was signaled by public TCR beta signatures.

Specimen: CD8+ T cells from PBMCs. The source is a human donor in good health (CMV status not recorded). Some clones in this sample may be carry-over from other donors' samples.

CDR3 region: CASTSTSMAHYEQYF. The CDR3 DNA reads TGTGCCAGCACCTCAACGAGCATGGCCCACTACGAGCAGTACTTC. This rearrangement joins TRBV7-9 to TRBJ2-7; D call uncertain. Germline V gene lookup returns CDR1 SEHNR and CDR2 FQNEAQ (reference sequence). This CDR3 spans 15 amino acids. Between the trimmed V and J ends, which lost 7 bases and 3 bases, there was a span of 19 bases.